One and the same sample provided the 5 T cell receptor beta chains below, sequenced in a study of blood T cell repertoires in COVID-19. The assay was immunoSEQ multiplex PCR, and TCRdb's table has in-frame clones only and misses some. The repertoire holds fewer than 250,000 clones, with approximately 91% as singletons. What was sequenced was peripheral blood. All receptors come from a middle-aged woman who had recovered from COVID-19.

This chain links TRBV10-2 with TRBJ2-1, with 9 positions matching TRBD2. V shed 2 bases, J shed 8 bases, and the junction held 4 bases outside the gene matches. The CDR3 is made up of 14 amino acids. The germline gives CDR1 WSHSY, CDR2 SAAADI. The DNA for the CDR3 is TGCGCCAGCAGTGAGATAGCGGGAGTACATGAGCAGTTCTTC. As protein: CASSEIAGVHEQFF.

The chain is built from TRBV7-2 and TRBJ2-7; D call uncertain. Trimming stripped 1 base from V and 6 bases from J, with 10 bases between. Germline V lookup: CDR1 SGHTA, CDR2 FQGNSA. The CDR3 extends over 13 amino acids. The CDR3 is CASSLDPAFEQYF. The CDR3 DNA reads as TGTGCCAGCAGCTTAGATCCCGCGTTCGAGCAGTACTTC.

The rearrangement links TRBV27 to TRBJ2-1; D perhaps matches TRBD1 (5 bases). V lost 5 bases and J lost 9, with 20 bases in between. Looked up from germline, CDR1 is MNHEY and CDR2 is SMNVEV (reference sequence). This CDR3 has 15 amino acids. The CDR3 loop is CASSRAFKTVPEQFF. In nucleotides, the CDR3 is TGTGCCAGCAGTAGGGCATTTAAGACAGTTCCTGAGCAGTTCTTC.

The chain is built from TRBV3-1 (or the pseudogene TRBV3-2) and TRBJ2-4, with a tentative D call TRBD1 (6 bases). CDR3 length: 16 residues. CDR1 and CDR2 (germline): LGHDT, YNNKEL (reference sequence). V lost 3 bases and J 5 bases, leaving 17 bases between the germline ends. The CDR3 DNA is TGTGCCAGCAGCCATGGGGGCACAGGATGGGAAAACATTCAGTACTTC. The encoded protein is CASSHGGTGWENIQYF.

This rearrangement joins TRBV15 to TRBJ2-1, with TRBD2 matching 8 bases. Germline V gene lookup returns CDR1 LNHNV and CDR2 YYDKDF (reference sequence). The J segment lost 7 bases and the V segment lost 5 bases, leaving 13 bases of the junction unmatched. The CDR3 consists of 16 residues. CDR3: CATSAGTSGLRNEQFF. CDR3 coding DNA: TGTGCCACCAGCGCCGGAACTAGCGGCCTTCGGAATGAGCAGTTCTTC.